This TCR beta chain derives from a study of T cell responses to AZD1222 COVID-19 vaccine. Study at large: Some second doses came at about 4 weeks and others at about 12 weeks; these were pooled.

General study findings and limits: Among those given AZD1222, only five to seven were seropositive at baseline. At 160-218 and 743-854, vaccine-associated CD4 TCRs were dominant, and they spanned spike. Most donors were white British, females outnumbered males, and clonal diversity was possibly underestimated.

V lost 3 bases to trimming and J lost 4 bases, with 7 bases between them. The CDR3 consists of 13 residues. TCRdb keeps only in-frame clones here, not all; method: immunoSEQ multiplex PCR. This table has fewer than 150,000 clones, approximately 90% appearing once. As regards this clone: Its antigen is not identified.

The material sequenced was peripheral blood, taken on day 0 of AZD1222 vaccination. The chain recombines TRBV12-3 or TRBV12-4 with TRBJ1-5; D not resolved. The sequence derives from an adult in good health. The CDR3, as DNA: TGTGCCAGCAGTTTTAGACCTAATCAGCCCCAGCATTTT. Translating it yields CASSFRPNQPQHF.